The T cell receptor beta chain under discussion was sequenced for a study of blood T cell repertoires in COVID-19. Sequencing was performed with immunoSEQ multiplex PCR; in TCRdb, only in-frame clones are kept and a portion is missing. The table lists about 290,000 clones, about nine tenths of them singletons. This CDR3 spans 16 amino acids. The germline V and J ends were trimmed by 2 bases and 3 bases, with 17 bases remaining between them. Germline V CDR1 and CDR2: MNHEY, SVGEGT. In this sample, this clone turned up once. The chain joins TRBV6-2 or TRBV6-3 to TRBJ2-7; D unresolved. The receptor's source is a woman between 35 and 50 years old who had recovered from COVID-19. Sequenced sample: PBMCs or T cells enriched from blood (not recorded which). The CDR3 sequence: CASSYKLWSGVYEQYF. CDR3 nucleotide sequence: TGTGCCAGCAGTTACAAATTATGGAGTGGAGTCTACGAGCAGTACTTC.